This T cell receptor beta chain was observed in a study of beta chain features in type 1 diabetes. Overall study findings and caveats: Type 1 diabetes patients had moderately but significantly shorter TCRB CDR3s in all four CD4+ subsets.

Expressed TCRB transcripts were sequenced because the isolated RNA had all been reverse transcribed beforehand. The protocol was immunoSEQ multiplex PCR, while the TCRdb copy is restricted to in-frame clones and leaves out a portion. The sample consists of some 360,000 clones, 9.5% to 10% of them appearing once. This clone was seen a few times. What it binds is not known. This CDR3 contains 14 residues. V gave up 0 bases and J gave up 5 bases, with 11 bases separating them. Germline lookup yields CDR1 GTSNPN and CDR2 SVGIG (reference sequence). This receptor was identified in a man younger than 45 with type 1 diabetes. The source material was central memory CD4+ T cells from blood. The J gene is TRBJ1-5, the V gene TRBV30; weak D call: TRBD1 (6 bases). CDR3 DNA sequence: TGTGCCTGGAGTGTGGGGGCAGTTGATCAGCCCCAGCATTTT. It encodes CAWSVGAVDQPQHF.